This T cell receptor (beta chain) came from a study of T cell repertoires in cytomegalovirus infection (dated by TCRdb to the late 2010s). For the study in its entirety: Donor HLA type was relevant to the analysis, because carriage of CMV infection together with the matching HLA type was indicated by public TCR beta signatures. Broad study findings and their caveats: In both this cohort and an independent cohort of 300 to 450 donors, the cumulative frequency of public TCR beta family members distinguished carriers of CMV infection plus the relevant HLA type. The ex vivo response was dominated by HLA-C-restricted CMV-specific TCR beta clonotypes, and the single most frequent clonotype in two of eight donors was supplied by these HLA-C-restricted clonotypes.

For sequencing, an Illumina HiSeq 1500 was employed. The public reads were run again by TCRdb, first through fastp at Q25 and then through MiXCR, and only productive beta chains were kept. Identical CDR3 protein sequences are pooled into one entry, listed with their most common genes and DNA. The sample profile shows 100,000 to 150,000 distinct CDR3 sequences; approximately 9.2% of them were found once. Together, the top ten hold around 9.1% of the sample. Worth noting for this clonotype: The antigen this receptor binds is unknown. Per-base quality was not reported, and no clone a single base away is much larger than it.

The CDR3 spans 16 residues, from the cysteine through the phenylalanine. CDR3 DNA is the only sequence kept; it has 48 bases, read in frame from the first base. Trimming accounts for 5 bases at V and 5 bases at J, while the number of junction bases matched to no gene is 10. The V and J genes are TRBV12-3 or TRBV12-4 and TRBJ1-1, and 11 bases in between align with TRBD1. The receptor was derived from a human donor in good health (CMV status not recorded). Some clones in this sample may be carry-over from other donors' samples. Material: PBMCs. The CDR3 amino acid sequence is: CASSRTGGAWSTEAFF. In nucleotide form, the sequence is TGTGCCAGCAGTCGGACAGGGGGCGCCTGGAGTACTGAAGCTTTCTTT.